A selection of T cell receptor beta chains follows, all from one sample in a study of technical replicates of blood from a few donors. Sequencing used immunoSEQ multiplex PCR; TCRdb keeps in-frame clones, though not all of them. The profile shows about 100,000 clones, approximately 96% of them singletons. Sequences were obtained from T cells isolated from PBMCs. The receptors originated from a human donor in good health. The CDR3 runs from the conserved cysteine through the conserved F or W. Each record gives: J gene, clone size, V gene, D gene, CDR3 DNA, CDR3 protein. The D gene is left open where the match is weak. Rows give clone size only sometimes, using once, few, many, or a class for an expanded clone.

TRBJ2-5 | - | TRBV7-7 | - | TGTGCCAGCAGCCCCGCGAGCGCCCAAGAGACCCAGTACTTC | CASSPASAQETQYF
TRBJ2-2 | - | TRBV7-2 | - | TGTGCCAGCAGCTTAGAGAGGTTCACCGGGGAGCTGTTTTTT | CASSLERFTGELFF
TRBJ2-1 | - | TRBV7-2 | TRBD1 | TGTGCCAGCAGCACCCGGGACAGCTTTTCCGGGTCTGCGGTGAATGAGCAGTTCTTC | CASSTRDSFSGSAVNEQFF
TRBJ1-2 | - | TRBV7-6 | - | TGTGCCAGCAGCTTAGCAGGGGGAGGCTACACCTTC | CASSLAGGGYTF
TRBJ2-7 | - | TRBV7-9 | TRBD2 | TGTGCCAGCAGCACGACGGGACTAGCGGGGGACGAGCAGTACTTC | CASSTTGLAGDEQYF
TRBJ1-1 | - | TRBV4-1 | TRBD1 | TGCGCCAGCAGCCTTCCATCGGGACAGAGAAACACTGAAGCTTTCTTT | CASSLPSGQRNTEAFF
TRBJ2-7 | - | TRBV6-5 | TRBD2 | TGTGCCAGCACATTTATGGGGGGGTCTCACGAGCAGTACTTC | CASTFMGGSHEQYF
TRBJ1-2 | - | TRBV5-1 | - | TGCGCCAGCAGCTCTAGTAAAGTGGGTAACTATGGCTACACCTTC | CASSSSKVGNYGYTF
TRBJ2-1 | once | TRBV10-3 | TRBD2 | TGTGCCATCGAGGCTAGCGGGGTCAGGGAGCAGTTCTTC | CAIEASGVREQFF
TRBJ2-7 | - | TRBV2 | TRBD1 | TGTGCCAGCAGCCTCATTTTTCGGGGGACAGGGAAGGACTTGGCTTACGAGCAGTACTTC | CASSLIFRGTGKDLAYEQYF
TRBJ1-2 | - | TRBV5-1 | - | TGCGCCAGCAGCCACGAAAGGACAGCAGACTATGGCTACACCTTC | CASSHERTADYGYTF
TRBJ2-7 | - | TRBV13 | - | TGTGCCAGCAGCTTAGCGGGTCGGGCGGGTCGGGACGAGCAGTACTTC | CASSLAGRAGRDEQYF
TRBJ2-1 | - | TRBV27 | TRBD1 | TGTGCCAGCAGTATGACAGGGATTGTTTACAATGAGCAGTTCTTC | CASSMTGIVYNEQFF
TRBJ2-3 | - | TRBV2 | - | TGTGCCAGCAGTAACGGGGGCACAGATACGCAGTATTTT | CASSNGGTDTQYF
TRBJ2-3 | - | TRBV2 | - | TGTGCCAGCAGCGACGGGAGCGCAGATACGCAGTATTTT | CASSDGSADTQYF
TRBJ2-7 | - | TRBV5-1 | - | TGCGCCAGCAGCTACACGGGAGCCACCAACTACGAGCAGTACTTC | CASSYTGATNYEQYF
TRBJ2-7 | - | TRBV6-1 | - | TGTGCCAGCAGTGAAGTGGTCGGGGACTACGAGCAGTACTTC | CASSEVVGDYEQYF
TRBJ1-1 | - | TRBV10-1 | TRBD1 | TGCGCCAGCGGACAGGGGGCTGAAGCTTTCTTT | CASGQGAEAFF
TRBJ1-2 | - | TRBV19 | TRBD1 | TGTGCCAGTAGTACGGGACAGCGCATTTATGGCTACACCTTC | CASSTGQRIYGYTF
TRBJ2-7 | - | TRBV19 | - | TGTGCCAGTAGCGCGGGACCAAGTACCTACGAGCAGTACTTC | CASSAGPSTYEQYF
TRBJ1-5 | - | TRBV6-1 | - | TGTGCCAGCAGTGAAAGTCGCGGCACTTACAATCAGCCCCAGCATTTT | CASSESRGTYNQPQHF
TRBJ2-5 | - | TRBV7-9 | - | TGTGCCAGCAGCTCCCTAATCTCGCGGGAGACCCAGTACTTC | CASSSLISRETQYF
TRBJ1-3 | - | TRBV18 | - | TGTGCCAGCTCACCACGGGGCAGCTCTGGAAACACCATATATTTT | CASSPRGSSGNTIYF
TRBJ2-7 | - | TRBV7-9 | - | TGTGCCATCGGGGATTCCTACGAGCAGTACTTC | CAIGDSYEQYF
TRBJ2-1 | - | TRBV27 | - | TGTGCCAGCAGTTTTCCGCCCGGGAGCTCCTACAATGAGCAGTTCTTC | CASSFPPGSSYNEQFF
TRBJ1-5 | - | TRBV7-2 | TRBD1 | TGTGCCAGCAGCTTAGCGCCTACAGGGGTAAGCCAGCCCCAGCATTTT | CASSLAPTGVSQPQHF
TRBJ1-6 | - | TRBV2 | - | TGTGCCAGCAGGACGACTCCGAGGTATTCACCCCTCCACTTT | CASRTTPRYSPLHF
TRBJ2-5 | few | TRBV5-6 | TRBD2 | TGTGCCAGCAGCTTCGGCATGGGAGGGAGTGAGACCCAGTACTTC | CASSFGMGGSETQYF
TRBJ2-5 | - | TRBV12-5 | TRBD2 | TGTGCTAGTGGTCCCGGGACTAGCGGGCAAGAGACCCAGTACTTC | CASGPGTSGQETQYF
TRBJ2-5 | - | TRBV5-1 | - | TGCGCCAGCAGCTTTGGGACATCGGAGACCCAGTACTTC | CASSFGTSETQYF
TRBJ2-2 | - | TRBV7-3 | TRBD2 | TGTGCCAGCAGCAGAGGCGCCGGGGGGGCGGACACCGGGGAGCTGTTTTTT | CASSRGAGGADTGELFF
TRBJ2-3 | once | TRBV5-1 | - | TGCGCCAGCAGCGTAACCAGGGCGGTACCAGATACGCAGTATTTT | CASSVTRAVPDTQYF
TRBJ2-7 | - | TRBV28 | TRBD1 | TGTGCCAGCATCAAGTCGGGACAGGACATCTCCGAGCAGTACTTC | CASIKSGQDISEQYF
TRBJ1-5 | - | TRBV16 | - | TGTGCCAGCAGCCAAAGACAGGGCAATCAGCCCCAGCATTTT | CASSQRQGNQPQHF
TRBJ1-2 | - | TRBV5-6 | TRBD1 | TGTGCCACCAATTCAGGGGGCAATCACTATGGCTACACCTTC | CATNSGGNHYGYTF
TRBJ2-7 | once | TRBV7-9 | - | TGTGCCAGCAGCGGAGTAGGGATTCGGGACTACGAGCAGTACTTC | CASSGVGIRDYEQYF
TRBJ1-5 | - | TRBV27 | TRBD1 | TGTGCCAGCAGCCTAATCGGGACAGGGAATCAGCCCCAGCATTTT | CASSLIGTGNQPQHF
TRBJ2-7 | - | TRBV6-5 | TRBD1 | TGTGCCAGCAGGTCATACAGGGGCTCTTCCTACGAGCAGTACTTC | CASRSYRGSSYEQYF
TRBJ2-2 | once | TRBV25-1 | TRBD1 | TGTGCCAGCAGTGATTCCGCCGGGACAGGGGGGACCGGGGAGCTGTTTTTT | CASSDSAGTGGTGELFF